This T cell receptor beta chain was documented in a study of T cell responses to AZD1222 COVID-19 vaccine. The repertoire was sequenced with immunoSEQ multiplex PCR; TCRdb's copy has only in-frame clones and lacks some. There are about 130,000 clones in the sample; 80% to 95% occur only once, and around 3.5% lies in the top ten. The ends were cut back, 4 bases at V and 10 bases at J, with 13 bases in the middle. The CDR3 extends over 12 amino acids. The germline CDR1 and CDR2 sequences are LGHDT and YNNKEL (reference sequence). This TCR derives from an adult who received the AZD1222 COVID-19 vaccine. The sample here was peripheral blood, taken 28 days after the second AZD1222 dose. The chain couples TRBV3-1 (or the pseudogene TRBV3-2) to TRBJ1-1; a weak D match, TRBD1 (5 bases). The CDR3 bases are TGTGCCAGCAGCCTGCCGGGGCAAGCAGCTTTCTTT. Translation: CASSLPGQAAFF.